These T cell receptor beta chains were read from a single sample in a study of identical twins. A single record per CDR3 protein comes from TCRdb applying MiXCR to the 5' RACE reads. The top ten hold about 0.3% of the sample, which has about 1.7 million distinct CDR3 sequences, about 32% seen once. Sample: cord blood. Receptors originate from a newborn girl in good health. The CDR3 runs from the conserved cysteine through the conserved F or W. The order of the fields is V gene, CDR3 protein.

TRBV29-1	CSVAGVQTGKQFF
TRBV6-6	CASSYSFSGGVTDTQYF
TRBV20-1	CSGTSLAKNIQYF
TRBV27	CASSTPRPPSNFGEQFF
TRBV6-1	CASSEAGGTYYEQYF
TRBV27	CASSSGLAGELFF
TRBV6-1	CASSETREQYF
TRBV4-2	CASSQPEARDSTDTQYF
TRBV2	CASSEGYQGPAAQHF
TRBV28	CASSHGTVFQRDTQYF
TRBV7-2	CASRLAGADNEQFF
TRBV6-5	CASSSGTFQETQYF
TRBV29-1	CSVESRETYNEQYF
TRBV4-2	CASSQDPGPDTQYF
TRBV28	CASSPIGQETQFF
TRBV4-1	CASSQLPGPGETKAFF
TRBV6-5	CASSLLAGEGEQYF
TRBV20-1	CSASKGEAYNEQFF
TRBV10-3	CAISESGGDTGELFF
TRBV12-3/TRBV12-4	CASRPHVRVSTDVQYF
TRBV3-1	CASSQDSSGGSEQYF
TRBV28	CASSLIGRGTQYF
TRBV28	CASRPRPLLAGPDNEQYF
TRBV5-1	CASSFRATFQETQYF
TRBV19	CASVSSGAILNQPQHF
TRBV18	CASSPRQVYNEQFF
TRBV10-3	CATQGTNTEAFF
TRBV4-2	CASSQAWTRGKGYTF